Listed here is a single T cell receptor (beta chain). Being one base from a much bigger clone, this may be a read error. Using MiXCR, TCRdb reanalyzed the PCR reads. Counted here are over 70,000 clones, less than 20% occurring once; the ten biggest clones make up around 13%. Until they underwent thyroid surgery, no patient had received any treatment. Germline V gene sequence: CDR1 KGHDR, CDR2 SFDVKD. CDR3 length: 16 residues. These data come from a study of metastatic and nonmetastatic thyroid tumors. The J gene is TRBJ2-1, the V gene TRBV24-1; TRBD1 is a possible D gene (5 bases). The sequence came from a female donor with papillary thyroid cancer or a benign thyroid nodule (not recorded which). Some clones in this sample may be carry-over from other donors' samples. The sample comprised blood. The CDR3 sequence: CATSDMTESSYSEQFF. In DNA, the CDR3 is TGTGCCACCAGTGACATGACAGAGAGCTCCTACAGTGAGCAGTTCTTC.